This entry concerns a single TCR beta chain. The data belong to a study of blood T cell repertoires in COVID-19. About the research overall: Sites across the United States, Italy and Spain contributed samples from acute and convalescent COVID-19. In each case, the material was cDNA or gDNA derived from T cells, B-cell-depleted T cells, or PBMCs.

Authors' data handling: Amplification from reference gene primers served as the basis for estimated nucleated cell counts. Sequenced by immunoSEQ multiplex PCR; TCRdb stores in-frame clones only, minus some. For V, J and clone size, that table is used; D and trimming come from the DNA. The table includes approximately 80,000 clones, about nine tenths detected once. The CDR3 length is 15 residues. V was pared by 5 bases and J by 5 bases, with 11 bases of the junction left unmatched. Germline CDR1 and CDR2: MDHEN and SYDVKM. Source material: peripheral blood. The chain employs TRBV28 and TRBJ2-7, with 8 bases lining up with TRBD2. This clonotype originated in a woman aged 50 to 60 in a cohort sampled during active COVID-19. The CDR3 protein is CASSNSGLETNEQYF. In DNA form, the CDR3 reads TGTGCCAGCAGTAACTCGGGACTAGAAACCAACGAGCAGTACTTC.